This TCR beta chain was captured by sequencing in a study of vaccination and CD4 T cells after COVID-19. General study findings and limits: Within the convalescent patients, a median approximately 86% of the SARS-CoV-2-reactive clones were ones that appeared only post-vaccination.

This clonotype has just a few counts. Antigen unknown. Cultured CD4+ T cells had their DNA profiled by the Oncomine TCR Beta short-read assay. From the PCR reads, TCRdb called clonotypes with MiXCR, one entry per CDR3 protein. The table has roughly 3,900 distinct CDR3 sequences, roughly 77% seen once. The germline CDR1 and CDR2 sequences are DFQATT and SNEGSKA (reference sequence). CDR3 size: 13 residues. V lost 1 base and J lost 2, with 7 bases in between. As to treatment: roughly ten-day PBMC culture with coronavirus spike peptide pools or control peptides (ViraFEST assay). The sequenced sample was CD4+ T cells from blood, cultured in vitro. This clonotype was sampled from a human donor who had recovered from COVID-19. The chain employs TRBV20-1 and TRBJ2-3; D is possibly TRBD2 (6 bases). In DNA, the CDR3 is TGCAGTGCTAGAGGCGGGAACACAGATACGCAGTATTTT. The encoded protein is CSARGGNTDTQYF.